The next 7 T cell receptor beta chains were all read from a single sample in a study of shared clonotypes between healthy human individuals. Produced via immunoSEQ multiplex PCR; TCRdb's table is partial and in-frame only. The sample has 850,000 to 1,200,000 clones, roughly 80% seen once; the top ten hold around 1.5%. Sequenced material: memory CD4+ T cells sorted from blood. The subset was: CD45RA-negative fraction. Receptor source: a young man in good health.

The chain couples TRBV11-3 to TRBJ1-3; no clear D. V was clipped by 1 base and J by 3 bases, with 1 base between them. In germline, CDR1 is SGHNT, CDR2 YENEEA. This CDR3 comprises 12 residues. This chain's CDR3 is CASSLVGNTIYF. The CDR3 region has the DNA TGTGCCAGCAGCTTAGTTGGAAACACCATATATTTT.

The chain joins TRBV27 to TRBJ2-7; 8 bases match TRBD2. This CDR3 is built from 14 residues. Germline V gene lookup returns CDR1 MNHEY and CDR2 SMNVEV (reference sequence). With 1 base clipped from V and 6 bases from J, the junction kept 5 bases outside the gene matches. CDR3 sequence: CASSLYTGGTEQYF. The CDR3, as DNA: TGTGCCAGCAGTTTATATACGGGAGGGACCGAGCAGTACTTC.

In nucleotides, the CDR3 is TGTGCCAGCAGCCAAGCCAGGGGGAACATTCAGTACTTC. Protein: CASSQARGNIQYF. The chain employs TRBV4-2 and TRBJ2-4; TRBD1 aligns across 7 bases. Losses at the gene ends were 1 base for V and 7 bases for J; bases not matched to a gene: 1. This CDR3 is 13 amino acids long. In germline, CDR1 is LGHNA, CDR2 YNFKEQ.

Notes on this clone: At one boundary the junction diverges from the germline segment, which might be a read error. The chain is built from TRBV23-1 and TRBJ2-2, with D hard to call. TRBV23-1 qualifies as an ORF whose function is uncertain. The CDR3 is 15 residues long. The DNA for the CDR3 is TGCGCCAGCAGGCAATGTACGTGGGGTGGCGGGGAGCTGTTTTTT. Residues: CASRQCTWGGGELFF.

The V call is TRBV28, the J call TRBJ2-3; perhaps D is TRBD1 or TRBD2 (5 bases each). Germline CDR1 is MDHEN and CDR2 is SYDVKM. The CDR3 contains 15 residues. Deletions cut 3 bases from V and 0 bases from J, with 10 bases between. CDR3 in DNA: TGTGCCAGCAGTTTCGAGGGGATAAGCACAGATACGCAGTATTTT. Amino acid sequence: CASSFEGISTDTQYF.

The count of this clone is one. This chain connects TRBV5-8 to TRBJ1-1, with D maybe TRBD1 (5 bases). V was pared by 5 bases and J by 7 bases, with 15 bases between. CDR3 length: 13 residues. Germline V gene data show CDR1 as SGHTS and CDR2 as YDEGEE. The CDR3, as DNA: TGTGCCAGCAGACCTCGGGGCGTCAGTGAAGCTTTCTTT. This translates into CASRPRGVSEAFF.

The chain links TRBV29-1 to TRBJ2-7, with D perhaps TRBD1 or TRBD2 (6 bases each). The CDR3 consists of 12 residues. CDR1 is SQVTM, CDR2 ANQGSEA, per germline. The V and J ends lost 6 bases and 5 bases respectively, with 14 bases between them. The CDR3 sequence is CSVTAGGHEQYF. The CDR3, as DNA: TGCAGCGTCACGGCCGGGGGCCACGAGCAGTACTTC.